This T cell receptor (beta chain) came from a study of blood T cell repertoires in COVID-19 (TCRdb year 2020). Turning to the overall study: Samples from collaborators originated in the United States, Italy and Spain and spanned both the acute and convalescent phases of COVID-19. The material from the prospective study consisted of cDNA or gDNA derived from T cells, B-cell-depleted T cells, or PBMCs. Deeply sampled blood TCRbeta repertoires from subjects exposed to, actively infected with, or recovered from COVID-19 were included in the dataset. Where HLA class I and class II types were available, the types were taken from metadata supplied by the sample provider, not from assay-based typing. Samples came from the ongoing ImmuneRACE study (first 160 participants) plus 1,254 subjects from 6 global collaborators. The repertoires were released in a freely available public database meant as a resource for research on the immune response to SARS-CoV-2. Nearly every sample came with metadata listing a de-identified subject ID, COVID-19 status, age in years and sex.

TCRbeta CDR3 regions were amplified from genomic DNA by means of the immunoSEQ Assay, a bias-controlled multiplex PCR. Per the authors' processing: Nucleated cell counts per sample were estimated from amplification of reference gene primers within the assay. To quantify the absolute abundance of each unique TCRbeta CDR3 rearrangement, sequence reads were collapsed and filtered. Productive Simpson clonality was computed per sample as the square root of Simpson's diversity index over productive rearrangements. Held by TCRdb, this immuneACCESS table contains in-frame sequences only and omits some clones. Under half of the omission traces to an unresolved V gene where checked; the cause of the rest is unknown. V, J and clone size are taken as reported in that table, and D and trimming were inferred from the DNA itself. For this sample the table gives around 46,000 clones, of which more than 85% were detected only once. Around 3.1% of the sample comes from the top ten.

Participants in the prospective study were enrolled through a virtual design, were aged roughly 18 to 100 years, and lived in roughly 25 United States geographic areas. Cohort assignment in the prospective study relied on participant-reported clinical history from a screening survey and a study questionnaire. Recovered participants in ImmuneRACE Cohort 3 were defined as having two consecutive negative NP/OP PCR tests, clearance from a healthcare professional, or resolution of symptoms. In the prospective study, whole blood, serum and a nasopharyngeal or oropharyngeal swab were collected from each participant by mobile phlebotomists. Additional blood draws and questionnaires over an approximately two-month period could optionally be provided by prospective study participants. Before DNA extraction, blood samples from the prospective study were shipped at room temperature or frozen. With regard to this clone: Its antigen remains undetermined. Base-call qualities are not available, and no considerably larger clone is one nucleotide away.

General study outcomes and caveats: The quantity of clinical and demographic metadata differed by source and by participant and was supplied without curation.

V lost 2 bases and J lost 3 bases, and the count of bases not matched to a germline gene is 4. The CDR3, cysteine through phenylalanine, is 14 amino acids long. Only the CDR3 portion is preserved as DNA: 42 bases, with reading frame beginning at the first base. Taken from the germline V gene, the CDR1 and CDR2 loops are MDHEN and SYDVKM. The chain employs TRBV28 and TRBJ2-7, with 7 bases aligning to TRBD1. The receptor's source is a woman aged 45-60 years who had recovered from COVID-19. Input material: PBMCs or T cells enriched from blood (not recorded which). The base sequence is TGTGCCAGCAGTTTAGGGACAGCAGTCTACGAGCAGTACTTC. Its product reads: CASSLGTAVYEQYF.